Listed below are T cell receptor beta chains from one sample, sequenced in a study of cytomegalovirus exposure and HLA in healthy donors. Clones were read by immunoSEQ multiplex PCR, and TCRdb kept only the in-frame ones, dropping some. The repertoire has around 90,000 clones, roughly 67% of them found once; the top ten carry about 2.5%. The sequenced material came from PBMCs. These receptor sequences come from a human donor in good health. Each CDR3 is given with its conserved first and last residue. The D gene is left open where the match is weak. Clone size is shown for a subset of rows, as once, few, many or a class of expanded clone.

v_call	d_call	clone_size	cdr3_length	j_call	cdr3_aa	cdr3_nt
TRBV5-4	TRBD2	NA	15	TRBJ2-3	CASSLRTSGGNTQYF	TGTGCCAGCAGCCTAAGGACTAGCGGGGGAAATACGCAGTATTTT
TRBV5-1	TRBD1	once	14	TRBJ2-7	CASSLRDRVFEQYF	TGCGCCAGCAGCTTACGGGACAGGGTGTTCGAGCAGTACTTC
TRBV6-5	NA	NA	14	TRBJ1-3	CASTSPDFSNTIYF	TGTGCCAGCACCTCACCGGACTTCTCGAACACCATATATTTT
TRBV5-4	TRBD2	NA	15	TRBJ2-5	CASSLNSGGPLTQYF	TGTGCCAGCAGCTTGAATAGCGGGGGGCCCCTGACCCAGTACTTC
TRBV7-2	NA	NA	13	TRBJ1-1	CASSPDFGGVAFF	TGTGCCAGCAGCCCCGATTTTGGGGGGGTAGCTTTCTTT
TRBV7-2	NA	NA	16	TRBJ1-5	CASSLVWGVANQPQHF	TGTGCCAGCAGCTTAGTTTGGGGAGTCGCCAATCAGCCCCAGCATTTT
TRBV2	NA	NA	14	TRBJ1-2	CASEPTYRDYGYTF	TGTGCCAGCGAACCCACTTACAGGGACTATGGCTACACCTTC
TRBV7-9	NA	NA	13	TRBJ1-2	CASSPRGGDGYTF	TGTGCCAGCAGCCCACGGGGGGGCGATGGCTACACCTTC
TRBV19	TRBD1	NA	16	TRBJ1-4	CASSTAGGWREEKLFF	TGTGCCAGTAGTACCGCAGGGGGCTGGAGGGAAGAAAAACTGTTTTTT
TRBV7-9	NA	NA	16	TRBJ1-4	CASSTARAPGNEKLFF	TGTGCCAGCAGCACCGCGCGTGCTCCGGGGAATGAAAAACTGTTTTTT
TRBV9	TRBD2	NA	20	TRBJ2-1	CASSVESRASGGRSYNEQFF	TGTGCCAGCAGCGTAGAGTCTCGGGCTAGCGGGGGTCGTTCCTACAATGAGCAGTTCTTC
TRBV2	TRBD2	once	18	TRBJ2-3	CASSESSGGARRTDTQYF	TGTGCCAGCAGTGAATCGAGCGGGGGGGCCCGTCGGACAGATACGCAGTATTTT
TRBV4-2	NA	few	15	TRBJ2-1	CASSQVSTAYNEQFF	TGTGCCAGCAGCCAAGTTTCAACCGCGTACAATGAGCAGTTCTTC
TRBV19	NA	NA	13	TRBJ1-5	CASSRDIYQPQHF	TGTGCCAGTAGTAGGGACATTTATCAGCCCCAGCATTTT
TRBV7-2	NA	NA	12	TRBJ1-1	CASSFQGAEAFF	TGTGCCAGCAGCTTTCAAGGAGCTGAAGCTTTCTTT